The rows below give T cell receptor beta chains drawn from one sample of a study of identical twins. TCRdb re-analysed the 5' RACE reads in MiXCR, keeping a single row per CDR3 protein. The sample records 1.5 million to 2 million distinct CDR3 sequences, less than 35% being singletons. The sequencing input was cord blood. The receptors come from a newborn girl in good health. The CDR3 runs from the conserved cysteine through the conserved F or W. The order of the fields is D gene, clone size, J gene, V gene, CDR3 protein, CDR3 DNA. A D gene is named only where the DNA matches it firmly. Some rows have no size entry. The others give once, few or many, or a class for an expanded clone.

. | . | TRBJ2-7 | TRBV20-1 | CSARDKGPSDEQYF | TGCAGTGCTAGAGATAAGGGACCCTCGGACGAGCAGTACTTC
TRBD2 | few | TRBJ2-1 | TRBV20-1 | CSAGGRALNEQFF | TGCAGTGCTGGCGGGAGGGCCCTCAATGAGCAGTTCTTC
. | . | TRBJ2-1 | TRBV12-3/TRBV12-4 | CASNRGTTADEQFF | TGTGCCAGCAACCGCGGGACCACAGCCGATGAGCAGTTCTTC
TRBD1 | . | TRBJ2-1 | TRBV4-1 | CASSLHPGGRYNEQFF | TGCGCCAGCAGCCTCCATCCAGGGGGCCGTTACAATGAGCAGTTCTTC
. | . | TRBJ2-1 | TRBV11-3 | CASSLGRDYEQFF | TGTGCCAGCAGCTTAGGGCGAGACTATGAGCAGTTCTTC
TRBD1 | . | TRBJ1-5 | TRBV6-6 | CASSSGGLEQPQHF | TGTGCCAGCAGCTCAGGGGGCCTTGAGCAGCCCCAGCATTTT
TRBD1 | few | TRBJ1-2 | TRBV12-3/TRBV12-4 | CASSLRDRGLKYGYTF | TGTGCCAGCAGTTTGCGTGACAGGGGGCTAAAATATGGCTACACCTTC
TRBD2 | few | TRBJ2-5 | TRBV10-3 | CAISEALAGSQETQYF | TGTGCCATCAGTGAGGCTCTAGCGGGGAGTCAAGAGACCCAGTACTTC
. | few | TRBJ2-7 | TRBV3-1 | CASSQDGRFFLDTTEQYF | TGTGCCAGCAGCCAAGATGGGAGGTTCTTCCTCGACACTACCGAGCAGTACTTC
TRBD2 | . | TRBJ2-5 | TRBV2 | CASRMGLAGSETQYF | TGTGCCAGCAGGATGGGACTAGCGGGATCAGAGACCCAGTACTTC
. | . | TRBJ2-7 | TRBV4-1 | CASSQKGTSSSYEQYF | TGCGCCAGCAGCCAAAAGGGGACATCGAGCTCCTACGAGCAGTACTTC
TRBD2 | . | TRBJ2-7 | TRBV9 | CASSVLAGETYEQYF | TGTGCCAGCAGCGTACTAGCGGGGGAGACCTACGAGCAGTACTTC
TRBD1 | . | TRBJ1-2 | TRBV2 | CASSRDRAMGYGYTF | TGTGCCAGCAGCAGGGACAGGGCCATGGGGTATGGCTACACCTTC
TRBD1 | many | TRBJ1-5 | TRBV28 | CASRRQGTRNQPQHF | TGTGCCAGCAGGCGACAGGGAACGCGCAATCAGCCCCAGCATTTT
TRBD1 | . | TRBJ2-3 | TRBV20-1 | CSAPDRALTDTQYF | TGCAGTGCCCCGGACAGGGCCCTCACAGATACGCAGTATTTT
TRBD1 | few | TRBJ1-1 | TRBV20-1 | CSARRGGGITEAFF | TGCAGTGCTAGGAGAGGGGGCGGAATCACTGAAGCTTTCTTT
TRBD1 | . | TRBJ1-6 | TRBV12-3/TRBV12-4 | CASRRLGQGGNSPLHF | TGTGCCAGCAGGCGACTCGGACAGGGTGGGAATTCACCCCTCCACTTT
TRBD2 | . | TRBJ2-2 | TRBV27 | CASSYLAGAGELFF | TGTGCCAGCAGCTATCTAGCGGGAGCCGGGGAGCTGTTTTTT
. | . | TRBJ1-2 | TRBV13 | CASSLPYPSWVESNYGCTF | TGTGCCAGCAGCCTACCGTACCCCAGTTGGGTGGAGAGCAACTATGGCTGCACCTTC
TRBD1 | . | TRBJ2-5 | TRBV6-1 | CASSYRQGKGETQYF | TGTGCCAGCTCCTATAGACAGGGGAAGGGAGAGACCCAGTACTTC
. | . | TRBJ2-5 | TRBV27 | CASKGDTRFQETQYF | TGTGCCAGCAAAGGGGATACTCGGTTCCAAGAGACCCAGTACTTC
TRBD2 | few | TRBJ2-7 | TRBV13 | CASSPIQYSGRSYNEQYF | TGTGCCAGCAGCCCGATACAATATAGCGGGAGGTCCTACAATGAGCAGTACTTC
. | few | TRBJ1-4 | TRBV4-1 | CASSRERNRARNEKLFF | TGCGCCAGCAGCCGGGAACGTAACAGGGCCCGGAATGAAAAACTGTTTTTT
. | . | TRBJ2-3 | TRBV12-3/TRBV12-4 | CASSLFRGADTQYF | TGTGCCAGCAGTTTGTTCAGGGGAGCAGATACGCAGTATTTT
. | many | TRBJ1-1 | TRBV29-1 | CSVEKSGHTEAFF | TGCAGCGTTGAAAAATCGGGGCACACTGAAGCTTTCTTT
TRBD1 | . | TRBJ2-3 | TRBV5-6 | CASSLYALTGTGDTDTQYF | TGTGCCAGCAGCTTGTATGCCCTAACCGGGACAGGGGACACAGATACGCAGTATTTT
. | few | TRBJ1-1 | TRBV20-1 | CSASGVGFSEAFF | TGCAGTGCTAGTGGTGTGGGGTTCTCGGAAGCTTTCTTT
. | few | TRBJ1-2 | TRBV27 | CASSYSGPGHYGYTF | TGTGCCAGCAGTTATTCCGGACCAGGACACTATGGCTACACCTTC
. | . | TRBJ2-3 | TRBV27 | CASSFTGKDTQYF | TGTGCCAGCAGTTTCACAGGGAAGGATACGCAGTATTTT
. | . | TRBJ2-3 | TRBV20-1 | CSANGPSTDTQYF | TGCAGTGCTAACGGGCCTAGCACAGATACGCAGTATTTT
TRBD2 | few | TRBJ2-1 | TRBV4-2 | CASSHISGRSRNEQFF | TGTGCCAGCAGCCATATTAGCGGGAGGAGCCGAAATGAGCAGTTCTTC
. | . | TRBJ2-5 | TRBV6-6 | CASRPGGGGETQYF | TGTGCCAGCCGTCCGGGAGGGGGCGGGGAGACCCAGTACTTC
TRBD1 | once | TRBJ2-5 | TRBV12-3/TRBV12-4 | CASSPTDRSLGTQYF | TGTGCCAGCAGTCCAACGGACAGGAGCTTAGGGACCCAGTACTTC
. | . | TRBJ2-4 | TRBV6-1 | CASSEGALNIQYF | TGTGCCAGCAGTGAAGGAGCCCTAAACATTCAGTACTTC
. | few | TRBJ1-1 | TRBV5-1 | CASSVVRGRAEAFF | TGCGCCAGCAGCGTCGTAAGGGGTCGCGCTGAAGCTTTCTTT
. | few | TRBJ2-1 | TRBV4-1 | CASSQDSDEQFF | TGCGCCAGCAGCCAAGATTCCGATGAGCAGTTCTTC
TRBD2 | few | TRBJ2-1 | TRBV3-1 | CASSILAGSGYNEQFF | TGTGCCAGCAGTATTCTAGCGGGGTCAGGGTACAATGAGCAGTTCTTC
. | few | TRBJ1-2 | TRBV6-6 | CASSPAAGDGYTF | TGTGCCAGCAGTCCGGCGGCGGGGGATGGCTACACCTTC
. | . | TRBJ1-1 | TRBV4-2 | CASSQVSSRGGTEAFF | TGTGCCAGCAGCCAAGTCTCATCCCGGGGAGGCACTGAAGCTTTCTTT
. | . | TRBJ2-5 | TRBV20-1 | CTMGARETQYF | TGCACCATGGGGGCGCGGGAGACCCAGTACTTC
TRBD2 | . | TRBJ2-1 | TRBV11-2 | CASSFNPIRFSGRHLYNEQFF | TGTGCCAGCAGCTTTAACCCGATCAGGTTTAGCGGGAGGCACCTCTACAATGAGCAGTTCTTC
. | few | TRBJ2-1 | TRBV4-1 | CASSQALGWGLNEQFF | TGCGCCAGCAGCCAAGCATTAGGTTGGGGTCTCAATGAGCAGTTCTTC
. | . | TRBJ2-1 | TRBV7-8 | CVPSFSYNEQFF | TGTGTCCCTTCCTTTTCCTACAATGAGCAGTTCTTC
TRBD1 | once | TRBJ1-1 | TRBV12-3/TRBV12-4 | CASRGTGYEAFF | TGTGCCAGCAGGGGGACAGGGTATGAAGCTTTCTTT
. | many | TRBJ2-7 | TRBV20-1 | CSANPGRSSYEQYF | TGCAGTGCTAATCCGGGACGGTCCTCCTACGAGCAGTACTTC
. | few | TRBJ1-5 | TRBV4-2 | CASSPYRGQARNQPQHF | TGTGCCAGCAGCCCCTACCGTGGGCAGGCGCGCAATCAGCCCCAGCATTTT
. | . | TRBJ2-7 | TRBV5-6 | CASSSLTAEQYF | TGTGCCAGCAGCTCCTTAACGGCCGAGCAGTACTTC
. | . | TRBJ2-1 | TRBV29-1 | CSVVDSNEQFF | TGCAGCGTTGTGGACAGCAATGAGCAGTTCTTC
TRBD2 | . | TRBJ2-7 | TRBV28 | CASGSPGLAGGPDSYEQYF | TGTGCCAGCGGTTCTCCGGGACTAGCGGGAGGGCCAGACTCCTACGAGCAGTACTTC
TRBD2 | . | TRBJ2-7 | TRBV15 | CATSRERTSGRHIEQYF | TGTGCCACCAGCAGAGAGAGGACTAGCGGGAGACATATCGAGCAGTACTTC
TRBD2 | . | TRBJ2-7 | TRBV28 | CASLGLAANYEQYF | TGTGCCAGCCTCGGACTAGCGGCGAACTACGAGCAGTACTTC
TRBD2 | . | TRBJ2-5 | TRBV5-1 | CASSDMGSGRSKETQYF | TGCGCCAGCTCGGACATGGGCAGCGGGAGATCTAAGGAGACCCAGTACTTC
TRBD2 | . | TRBJ2-3 | TRBV27 | CASSYRPIAGAGTDTQYF | TGTGCCAGCAGTTATAGACCTATAGCGGGAGCAGGCACAGATACGCAGTATTTT
TRBD1 | . | TRBJ1-6 | TRBV12-3/TRBV12-4 | CASTLTGGYNSPPHF | TGTGCCAGCACCCTAACAGGGGGCTATAATTCACCCCCCCACTTT